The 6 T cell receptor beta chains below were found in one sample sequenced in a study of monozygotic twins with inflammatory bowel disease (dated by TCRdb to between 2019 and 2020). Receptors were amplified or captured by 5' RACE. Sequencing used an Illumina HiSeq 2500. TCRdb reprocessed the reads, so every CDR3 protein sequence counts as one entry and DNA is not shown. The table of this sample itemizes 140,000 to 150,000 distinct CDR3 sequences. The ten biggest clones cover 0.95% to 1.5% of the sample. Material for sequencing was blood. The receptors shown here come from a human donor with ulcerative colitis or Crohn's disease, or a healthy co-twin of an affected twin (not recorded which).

CDR3 in amino acids: CASSLAGGVVGELFF. The chain uses TRBV12-3 or TRBV12-4 and TRBJ2-2; TCRdb picks TRBD1, but there is no DNA to check that call. The CDR3 covers 15 residues.

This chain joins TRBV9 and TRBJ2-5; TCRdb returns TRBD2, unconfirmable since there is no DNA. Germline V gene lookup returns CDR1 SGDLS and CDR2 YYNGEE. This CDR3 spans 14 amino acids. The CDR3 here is CASSVGGSRETQYF.

The CDR3: CASSEWGRDEQYF. V is TRBV2 and J is TRBJ2-7; TCRdb gives TRBD1 as the D gene, but with no DNA this cannot be confirmed. Germline V lookup: CDR1 SNHLY, CDR2 FYNNEI. The CDR3 runs 13 residues.

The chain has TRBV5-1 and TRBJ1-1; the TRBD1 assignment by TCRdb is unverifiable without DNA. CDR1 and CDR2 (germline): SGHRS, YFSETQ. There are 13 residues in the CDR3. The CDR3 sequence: CATSLTENTEAFF.

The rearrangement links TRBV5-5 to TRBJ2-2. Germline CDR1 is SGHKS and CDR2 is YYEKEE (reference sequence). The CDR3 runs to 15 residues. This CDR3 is CASSLSGRETGELFF.

CDR3: CASSLLLAGVSNEQFF. The chain combines TRBV19 with TRBJ2-1; TCRdb lists TRBD2, though no DNA is available to test this call. CDR3 length equals 16 residues. CDR1 is LNHDA, CDR2 SQIVND, per germline (reference sequence).